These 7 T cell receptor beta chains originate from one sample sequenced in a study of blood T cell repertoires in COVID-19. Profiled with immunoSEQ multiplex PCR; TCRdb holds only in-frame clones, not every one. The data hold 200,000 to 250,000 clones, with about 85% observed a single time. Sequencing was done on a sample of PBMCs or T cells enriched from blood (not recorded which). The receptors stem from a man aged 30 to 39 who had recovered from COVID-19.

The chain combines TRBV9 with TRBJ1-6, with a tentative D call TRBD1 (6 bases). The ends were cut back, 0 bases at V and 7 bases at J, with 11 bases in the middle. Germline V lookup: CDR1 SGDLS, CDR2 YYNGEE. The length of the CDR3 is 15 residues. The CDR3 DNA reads TGTGCCAGCAGCGTAGGCGGGGGCTTGAATTCACCCCTCCACTTT. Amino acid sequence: CASSVGGGLNSPLHF.

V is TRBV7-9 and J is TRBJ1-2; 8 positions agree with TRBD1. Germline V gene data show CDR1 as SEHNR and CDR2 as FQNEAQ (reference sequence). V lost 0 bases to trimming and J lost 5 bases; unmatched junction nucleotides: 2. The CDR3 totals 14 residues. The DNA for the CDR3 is TGTGCCAGCAGCTTAGCGGACAGGGATTATGGCTACACCTTC. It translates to CASSLADRDYGYTF.

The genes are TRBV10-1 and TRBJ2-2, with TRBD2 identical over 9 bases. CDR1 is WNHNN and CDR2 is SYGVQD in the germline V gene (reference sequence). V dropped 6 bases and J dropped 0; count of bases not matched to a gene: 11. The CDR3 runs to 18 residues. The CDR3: CASRGLDAGGPNTGELFF. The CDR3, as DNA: TGCGCCAGCAGGGGCCTGGATGCGGGAGGGCCGAACACCGGGGAGCTGTTTTTT.

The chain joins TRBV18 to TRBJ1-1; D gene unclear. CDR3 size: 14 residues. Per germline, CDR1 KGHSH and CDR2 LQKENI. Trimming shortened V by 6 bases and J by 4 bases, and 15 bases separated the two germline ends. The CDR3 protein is CASSPTAPGTEAFF. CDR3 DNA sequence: TGTGCCAGCTCCCCCACTGCTCCGGGCACTGAAGCTTTCTTT.

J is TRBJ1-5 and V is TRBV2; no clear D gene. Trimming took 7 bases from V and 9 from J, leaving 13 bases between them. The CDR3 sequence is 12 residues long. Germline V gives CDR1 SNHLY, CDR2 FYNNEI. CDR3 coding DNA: TGTGCCAGCAAGGGCGCGGGGAGGCCCCAGCATTTT. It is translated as CASKGAGRPQHF. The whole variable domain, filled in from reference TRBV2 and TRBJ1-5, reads EPEVTQTPSHQVTQMGQEVILRCVPISNHLYFYWYRQILGQKVEFLVSFYNNEISEKSEIFDDQFSVERPDGSNFTLKIRSTKLEDSAMYFCASKGAGRPQHFGDGTRLSIL.

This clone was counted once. In DNA, the CDR3 is TGTGCCACCAGTGATTTGACCGAGGCTTTCTTT. This translates into CATSDLTEAFF. The J gene is TRBJ1-1, the V gene TRBV24-1; D call uncertain. Germline V gives CDR1 KGHDR, CDR2 SFDVKD. V shed 0 bases and J shed 11 bases, with 6 bases lying between them. The CDR3 spans 11 residues.

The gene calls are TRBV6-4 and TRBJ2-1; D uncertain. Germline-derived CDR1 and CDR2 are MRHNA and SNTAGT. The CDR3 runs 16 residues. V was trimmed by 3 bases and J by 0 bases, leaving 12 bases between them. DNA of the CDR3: TGTGCCAGCAGTGAGCGACTGGCCAACTCCTACAATGAGCAGTTCTTC. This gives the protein CASSERLANSYNEQFF.